The 29 T cell receptor beta chains below were found in one sample sequenced in a study of cytomegalovirus exposure and HLA in healthy donors. 13 Jbeta primers and 60 Vbeta primers were used for the PCR. Assay used: immunoSEQ multiplex PCR; TCRdb lists only in-frame clones, some missing. The data contain around 200,000 clones, approximately 85% of them singletons. Material: PBMCs. The receptors derive from a woman between 50 and 59 years old in good health and CMV-seronegative.

The chain is built from TRBV18 and TRBJ1-1, with no clear D. The CDR3 spans 12 residues. Germline values: CDR1 KGHSH, CDR2 LQKENI. Trimming left V 0 bases short and J 6 bases short, with 5 bases between. This chain's CDR3 is CASSPPGPEAFF. CDR3 nucleotides: TGTGCCAGCTCACCACCTGGGCCTGAAGCTTTCTTT. Together with reference TRBV18 and TRBJ1-1, the CDR3 gives the full variable domain: NAGVMQNPRHLVRRRGQEARLRCSPMKGHSHVYWYRQLPEEGLKFMVYLQKENIIDESGMPKERFSAEFPKEGPSILRIQQVVRGDSAAYFCASSPPGPEAFFGQGTRLTVV.

As DNA, the CDR3 is TGTGCCAGCAGTGTACAACAGGGATCCAACTATGGCTACACCTTC. The encoded protein is CASSVQQGSNYGYTF. V gene TRBV6-1 combines with J gene TRBJ1-2; D is possibly TRBD1 (6 bases). Between the trimmed V and J ends, which lost 4 bases and 2 bases, there was a span of 14 bases. Germline lookup yields CDR1 MNHNS and CDR2 SASEGT. The CDR3 consists of 15 residues.

This clone is a singleton in its sample. The V call is TRBV21-1, the J call TRBJ1-5. TRBV21-1 is given as a pseudogene. The CDR3 sequence is 13 residues long. The CDR3 region is CAPGGDLNQPQHF. CDR3 nucleotide sequence: TGTGCCCCCGGGGGGGACCTAAATCAGCCCCAGCATTTT.

This chain uses TRBV6-5 with TRBJ2-7; 13 bases agree with TRBD2. Trimming at V came to 6 bases and at J to 5 bases, leaving 7 bases not matched to a gene. From germline, CDR1 is MNHEY and CDR2 SVGAGI. The CDR3 contains 15 residues. CDR3 region: CASSDGTSGKDEQYF. CDR3 nucleotide sequence: TGTGCCAGCAGCGACGGGACTAGCGGGAAGGACGAGCAGTACTTC.

V gene TRBV27 combines with J gene TRBJ2-1, with D perhaps TRBD2 (6 bases). The germline CDR1 and CDR2 sequences are MNHEY and SMNVEV (reference sequence). The CDR3 contains 14 residues. Deletions cut 7 bases from V and 16 bases from J, with 26 bases between. The CDR3 reads CASTYTGTRSIKFF. CDR3 coding DNA: TGTGCCAGCACTTACACCGGGACTCGTTCGATCAAATTCTTC.

As concerns this clone: Here the CDR3 omits its conserved ending phenylalanine or tryptophan, so a read error is the likely source. This sequence joins TRBV4-1 and TRBJ1-2; TRBD1 aligns across 8 bases. There are 16 residues in the CDR3. V trimming: 3 bases; J trimming: 3 bases; junction bases outside the gene matches: 9. Per the germline V gene, CDR1 is MGHRA and CDR2 is YSYEKL. CDR3 DNA: TGCGCCAGCAGCCATGCTAACGGACAGGGTCACTATGGCTACACCTCC. This sequence encodes CASSHANGQGHYGYTS.

The chain has TRBV7-2 and TRBJ1-5; 8 bases line up with TRBD1. The V and J ends lost 5 bases and 7 bases, in that order; junction bases with no gene match: 10. This CDR3 comprises 15 residues. CDR1 and CDR2 (germline): SGHTA, FQGNSA. CDR3 in DNA: TGTGCCAGCAGCAAGCAGGGGGCGGTAGAGCAGCCCCAGCATTTT. It translates to CASSKQGAVEQPQHF.

The chain has TRBV2 and TRBJ2-1; 10 nucleotides match TRBD2. CDR1 SNHLY and CDR2 FYNNEI come from the germline V gene. The trim removed 6 bases at V and 4 bases at J, leaving 6 bases unmatched. The CDR3 runs to 15 residues. DNA for the CDR3: TGTGCCAGCAGCCTTAAGCGGGAGGGTTACAATGAGCAGTTCTTC. Translation gives CASSLKREGYNEQFF.

This chain connects TRBV30 to TRBJ1-5; D gene uncertain. The CDR3 loop spans 12 amino acids. The V end was cut by 3 bases, the J end by 3 bases, with 6 bases between. CDR1 is GTSNPN and CDR2 is SVGIG in the germline V gene (reference sequence). The CDR3 nucleotides read TGTGCCTGGAGCCAGTTCAATCAGCCCCAGCATTTT. Translation: CAWSQFNQPQHF.

The rearrangement links TRBV4-2 to TRBJ2-7; 10 bases are shared with TRBD2. This CDR3 is 16 amino acids long. Germline loops: CDR1 LGHNA, CDR2 YNFKEQ. Trimming removed 4 bases from V and 4 bases from J; junction bases left unmatched: 10. The chain's CDR3 is CASSLGDGTSVYEQYF. The CDR3 bases are TGTGCCAGCAGCCTCGGGGACGGGACTAGCGTATACGAGCAGTACTTC.

This sequence joins TRBV19 and TRBJ2-7; 7 nucleotides line up with TRBD1. Germline CDR1 LNHDA, CDR2 SQIVND (reference sequence). J was trimmed by 4 bases and V by 7 bases; bases with no gene match: 10. The CDR3 runs 14 residues. Here the CDR3 DNA reads TGTGCCAGTACCAACCGACAGGGTGTATACGAGCAGTACTTC. Its protein product is CASTNRQGVYEQYF.

This chain links TRBV10-3 with TRBJ1-1; TRBD1 matches at 9 bases. CDR3 size: 15 residues. V shed 6 bases and J 6 bases; nucleotides not matched to a gene: 11. Germline CDR1 ENHRY, CDR2 SYGVKD. The CDR3 spells CAIRPDRGLRAEAFF. CDR3 DNA sequence: TGTGCCATCAGACCGGACAGGGGACTTCGGGCTGAAGCTTTCTTT.

This clone was picked up a small number of times. The chain employs TRBV28 and TRBJ2-1, with TRBD2 matching over 8 bases. The CDR3 has 15 amino acids. Germline V gene sequence: CDR1 MDHEN, CDR2 SYDVKM. Trimming took 5 bases from V and 5 from J; bases not matched to a gene: 8. This chain's CDR3 is CASSLGLATDNEQFF. In DNA form, the CDR3 reads TGTGCCAGCAGTCTAGGACTAGCAACCGACAATGAGCAGTTCTTC.

The chain has TRBV18 and TRBJ1-1, with 12 bases lining up with TRBD1. Germline trimming cut 3 bases from V and 8 bases from J; bases unmatched to any gene: 7. CDR1 and CDR2 from the germline V gene are KGHSH and LQKENI. The CDR3 has 15 residues. The chain's CDR3 is CASSPTGTGGAEAFF. CDR3 sequence (DNA): TGTGCCAGCTCACCTACCGGGACAGGGGGCGCGGAAGCTTTCTTT.

The chain joins TRBV28 to TRBJ1-2, with 7 bases identical to TRBD1. Germline V CDR1 and CDR2: MDHEN, SYDVKM. This CDR3 has 16 amino acids. Trimming at V came to 5 bases and at J to 0 bases, leaving 9 bases not matched to a gene. The CDR3 DNA sequence: TGTGCCAGCAGTCAACCTGGGACAGACTCTAACTATGGCTACACCTTC. It translates to CASSQPGTDSNYGYTF.

The chain joins TRBV7-2 to TRBJ2-1; D uncertain. V lost 5 bases to trimming and J lost 10 bases, with 18 bases between them. The CDR3 consists of 14 residues. CDR1 SGHTA and CDR2 FQGNSA come from the germline V gene. The CDR3 DNA reads TGTGCCAGCAGCCCCGCGGCGGCCCGCCCGGAGCAGTTCTTC. Translating gives CASSPAAARPEQFF.

A few counts support this clone. The chain carries TRBV27 and TRBJ1-2, with 11 bases identical to TRBD1. CDR1 is MNHEY, CDR2 SMNVEV, per germline (reference sequence). With V trimmed by 6 bases and J by 7 bases, 10 bases remained unmatched. The CDR3 totals 15 residues. CDR3 region: CASSPNGQGAAGYTF. CDR3 bases: TGTGCCAGCAGCCCCAACGGACAGGGGGCAGCTGGCTACACCTTC.

The chain recombines TRBV6-1 with TRBJ2-7, with TRBD1 matching over 9 bases. V lost 6 bases to trimming and J lost 11 bases; unmatched junction nucleotides: 14. This CDR3 has 14 residues. Looked up from germline, CDR1 is MNHNS and CDR2 is SASEGT. The CDR3 DNA reads as TGTGCCAGCAGCCCTGGGACAGGGTTATCTCCTGAGTACTTC. Translating gives CASSPGTGLSPEYF.

In this sample, this clone turned up a few times. The junction differs from germline at one of its ends, possibly a read error. The chain links TRBV5-1 to TRBJ2-7; TRBD2 aligns across 8 bases. Germline V lookup: CDR1 SGHRS, CDR2 YFSETQ. This CDR3 spans 15 amino acids. The DNA of the CDR3 is TGCGCCACCAGCGCAACGTCTAGCGGGCTCTACGAGCAGTACTTC. It codes for CATSATSSGLYEQYF. Full variable domain (outside the CDR3, taken from reference TRBV5-1 and TRBJ2-7): KAGVTQTPRYLIKTRGQQVTLSCSPISGHRSVSWYQQTPGQGLQFLFEYFSETQRNKGNFPGRFSGRQFSNSRSEMNVSTLELGDSALYLCATSATSSGLYEQYFGPGTRLTVT.

This chain joins TRBV6-5 and TRBJ2-2; TRBD2 might be the D (7 bases). The CDR3 has 15 residues. Trimming removed 2 bases at V and 6 bases at J, with 13 bases between. Looked up from germline, CDR1 is MNHEY and CDR2 is SVGAGI. The CDR3 is CASSYGGARAGELFF. In DNA, the CDR3 is TGTGCCAGCAGTTACGGGGGGGCGCGTGCCGGGGAGCTGTTTTTT.

The chain uses TRBV2 and TRBJ2-2; TRBD2 matches at 14 bases. Germline loops: CDR1 SNHLY, CDR2 FYNNEI. V shed 7 bases, J shed 7 bases, and the junction held 8 bases outside the gene matches. CDR3 length: 16 amino acids. The CDR3 is CASTLTSGRVGGELFF. The CDR3 DNA is TGTGCCAGCACCCTGACTAGCGGGAGGGTCGGCGGGGAGCTGTTTTTT.

The chain carries TRBV28 and TRBJ2-1; weak D call: TRBD1 (5 bases). Between the trimmed V and J ends, which lost 6 bases and 10 bases, there was a span of 25 bases. This CDR3 region has 16 residues. Germline CDR1 reads MDHEN; CDR2 reads SYDVKM. Here the CDR3 reads CASRGLSGYSLREQFF. The CDR3 coding sequence is TGTGCCAGCAGGGGGCTCAGTGGCTACTCGTTGAGAGAGCAGTTCTTC.

The chain uses TRBV6-7 and TRBJ1-5, with TRBD1 matching over 8 bases. TRBV6-7 is designated an ORF whose function remains uncertain. J gave up 0 bases and V 6 bases, and 10 bases lay outside the gene matches. This CDR3 is built from 17 residues. The CDR3 nucleotides are TGTGCCAGCAGGGACAGGGTGTATATCCATAGCAATCAGCCCCAGCATTTT. Protein: CASRDRVYIHSNQPQHF.

This chain links TRBV7-2 with TRBJ2-6; D gene uncertain. This CDR3 region has 16 residues. Germline values: CDR1 SGHTA, CDR2 FQGNSA. V was trimmed by 5 bases and J by 1 base, leaving 12 bases between them. The CDR3 DNA follows: TGTGCCAGCAGCCCCCCCCGCGCTTCTGGGGCCAACGTCCTGACTTTC. Its protein is CASSPPRASGANVLTF. Supplemented by reference TRBV7-2 and TRBJ2-6, the full variable domain reads GAGVSQSPSNKVTEKGKDVELRCDPISGHTALYWYRQSLGQGLEFLIYFQGNSAPDKSGLPSDRFSAERTGGSVSTLTIQRTQQEDSAVYLCASSPPRASGANVLTFGAGSRLTVL.

This clone was counted once. The V and J genes are TRBV14 and TRBJ1-3; D is unclear. CDR1 and CDR2 from the germline V gene are SGHDN and FVKESK. Trimming pared 9 bases from V and 4 bases from J, leaving 7 bases between. The CDR3 runs 11 residues. The CDR3 loop reads CASSGGNTIYF. CDR3 nucleotide sequence: TGTGCCAGTTCAGGAGGAAACACCATATATTTT.

The chain uses TRBV4-1 and TRBJ1-1, with D perhaps matching TRBD1 (6 bases). The CDR3 runs 15 residues. The V and J ends lost 4 bases and 1 base respectively, with 13 bases between them. Germline values: CDR1 MGHRA, CDR2 YSYEKL. This chain's CDR3 is CASSLYREPNTEAFF. CDR3 nucleotide sequence: TGCGCCAGCAGCCTATACAGGGAACCGAACACTGAAGCTTTCTTT.

This rearrangement joins TRBV10-2 to TRBJ1-1, with D possibly being TRBD1 (6 bases). V was cut by 6 bases and J by 7 bases, with 12 bases left in between. The CDR3 length is 12 residues. Germline loops: CDR1 WSHSY, CDR2 SAAADI. The CDR3 protein is CASSKDRSEAFF. DNA of the CDR3: TGCGCCAGCAGCAAAGACAGGAGTGAAGCTTTCTTT.

This chain links TRBV6-1 with TRBJ1-2, with D possibly matching TRBD1 (5 bases). The germline V gene encodes CDR1 MNHNS and CDR2 SASEGT. Trimming removed 1 base from V and 2 bases from J, with 11 bases in between. CDR3 length equals 15 residues. The CDR3 sequence: CASSEEGSPNYGYTF. For the CDR3, the DNA is TGTGCCAGCAGTGAAGAGGGGTCCCCCAACTATGGCTACACCTTC.

V usage is TRBV29-1 and J usage is TRBJ2-3; TRBD2 aligns across 7 bases. Germline assignment: CDR1 SQVTM and CDR2 ANQGSEA. With V trimmed by 4 bases and J by 2 bases, 3 bases remained unmatched. The CDR3 is 13 amino acids. The CDR3 sequence: CSVAGRATDTQYF. CDR3 DNA: TGCAGCGTTGCAGGGAGGGCCACAGATACGCAGTATTTT.